This TCR beta chain was captured by sequencing in a study of T-cell memory formation after mild COVID-19. This clonotype has only a few counts. The antigen is undetermined. V dropped 0 bases and J dropped 2 bases, with 11 bases sitting between them. The germline V gene encodes CDR1 LNHNV and CDR2 YYDKDF (reference sequence). CDR3 length: 15 amino acids. One entry per CDR3 protein results from TCRdb running MiXCR on the 5' RACE reads. This repertoire shows roughly 410,000 distinct CDR3 sequences, 20% to 30% found once; its top ten account for around 8.1%. Whole-study findings and limits: In pre-infection memory, a portion of responding clones appeared, which suggested that cross-reactive memory joined.

This TCR was sampled from an adult woman who had mild COVID-19 (a few samples of this study predate the infection). Cell type and time point are not known. This sequence joins TRBV15 and TRBJ2-7; D gene uncertain. Material: PBMCs or a T cell subset sorted from them (not recorded which). The CDR3 is CATSRDRPGTYEQYF. In nucleotides, the CDR3 is TGTGCCACCAGCAGAGATCGGCCGGGCACCTACGAGCAGTACTTC.